This TCR beta chain was found in a study of T-cell memory formation after mild COVID-19. TCRdb independently ran MiXCR on the 5' RACE reads; one entry per CDR3 protein. The sample has about 180,000 distinct CDR3 sequences; 16% are singletons. This CDR3 region has 14 residues. V dropped 5 bases and J dropped 5 bases, with 12 bases sitting between them. Germline lookup yields CDR1 SEHNR and CDR2 FQNEAQ (reference sequence). The sequence was collected from an adult woman who had mild COVID-19 (a few samples of this study predate the infection). Cell type and time point are not known. This chain uses TRBV7-9 with TRBJ1-4, with D tentatively TRBD1 (6 bases). Source material: PBMCs or a T cell subset sorted from them (not recorded which). The CDR3 is CASSQDRPNEKLFF. CDR3 sequence (DNA): TGTGCCAGCAGCCAGGACAGACCGAATGAAAAACTGTTTTTT.